Presented here are 3 T cell receptor beta chains from one specimen sequenced in a study of T cells after yellow fever vaccination. TCRdb used MiXCR to reprocess the 5' RACE reads, holding one entry per CDR3 protein. This table has some 320,000 distinct CDR3 sequences, 7.5% to 9.5% appearing once. The sequencing here drew on CD4+ T cells sorted from PBMCs, taken 5 days after the yellow fever booster vaccination. All receptors derive from a man aged 18 to 29 who received the YFV17D yellow fever vaccine.

The V gene is TRBV5-1, the J gene TRBJ1-5; a weak D match, TRBD1 (6 bases). CDR3 length: 17 residues. V lost 0 bases to trimming and J lost 0 bases, with 13 bases between them. Germline CDR1 is SGHRS and CDR2 is YFSETQ. The CDR3 DNA reads as TGCGCCAGCAGCTTGGGCGTGGACAGTAATAGCAATCAGCCCCAGCATTTT. Protein sequence: CASSLGVDSNSNQPQHF.

This clonotype showed up many times. The chain employs TRBV5-1 and TRBJ1-5; D is undetermined. This CDR3 has 13 residues. Germline V gene data show CDR1 as SGHRS and CDR2 as YFSETQ. V was clipped by 5 bases and J by 5 bases, with 11 bases between them. The CDR3 here is CASRGQPDQPQHF. The CDR3 nucleotides are TGCGCCAGCAGAGGGCAACCCGATCAGCCCCAGCATTTT.

The gene calls are TRBV7-2 and TRBJ2-2; 9 nucleotides align to TRBD2. CDR3 length: 16 amino acids. Trimming removed 5 bases from V and 8 bases from J; junction bases left unmatched: 12. Looked up from germline, CDR1 is SGHTA and CDR2 is FQGNSA. The CDR3 DNA sequence: TGTGCCAGCAGCCCCTTAGCGGGGGTCGTAACGGGGGAGCTGTTTTTT. This encodes CASSPLAGVVTGELFF.